This T cell receptor (beta chain) was sequenced in a study of blood T cell repertoires in COVID-19. Overall study: The origin of the acute and convalescent COVID-19 samples was the United States, Italy and Spain.

Sequencing used immunoSEQ multiplex PCR; TCRdb keeps in-frame clones, though not all of them. The repertoire has fewer than 500,000 clones, 87% of them found once; the top ten carry about 1.5%. Trimming cost V 5 bases and J 0 bases, with 15 bases left between them. This CDR3 region has 15 residues. Germline V gives CDR1 GTSNPN, CDR2 SVGIG (reference sequence). What was sequenced was PBMCs or T cells enriched from blood (not recorded which). This chain connects TRBV30 to TRBJ2-3, with TRBD1 as a possible D gene (6 bases). This TCR came from a man under 40 who had recovered from COVID-19. CDR3 sequence reads: CAWSPGAASTDTQYF. DNA of the CDR3: TGTGCCTGGTCTCCAGGGGCGGCAAGCACAGATACGCAGTATTTT.